One sample yielded the 20 T cell receptor beta chains listed below, sequenced in a study of T cells after yellow fever vaccination. TCRdb reprocessed the 5' RACE reads via MiXCR and lists one record per CDR3 protein. The sample has hundreds of thousands of distinct CDR3 sequences; approximately 12% are singletons. The input for sequencing was PBMCs, taken on the day of the yellow fever booster vaccination. The receptors come from a man aged 30 to 45 who received the YFV17D yellow fever vaccine.

The rearrangement uses TRBV4-3 and TRBJ2-1; D remains ambiguous. Germline CDR1 reads LGHNA; CDR2 reads YSLEER. V was pared by 0 bases and J by 12 bases, with 12 bases between. This CDR3 is 13 amino acids long. The CDR3 DNA sequence: TGCGCCAGCAGCCAAGACACCGAGGCGGTGCAGTTCTTC. This gives the protein CASSQDTEAVQFF.

This chain uses TRBV20-1 with TRBJ2-7, with TRBD1 matching over 8 bases. The CDR3 spans 15 residues. Trimming took 6 bases from V and 6 from J; bases not matched to a gene: 16. Germline V CDR1 and CDR2: DFQATT, SNEGSKA (reference sequence). CDR3 sequence reads: CSANGIRDRLAEQYF. Here the CDR3 DNA reads TGCAGTGCCAACGGCATCCGGGACAGGTTGGCCGAGCAGTACTTC.

This clonotype was counted only a few times. The chain links TRBV18 to TRBJ2-7, with D tentatively TRBD1 (5 bases). Germline CDR1 is KGHSH and CDR2 is LQKENI. The V end lost 3 bases, the J end lost 6 bases, and 15 bases lay between the germline ends. CDR3 size: 14 residues. The CDR3 sequence is CASSPPSGKLEQYF. The CDR3 coding sequence is TGTGCCAGCTCACCGCCCTCAGGGAAGCTCGAGCAGTACTTC. The full variable domain, completed using reference TRBV18 and TRBJ2-7, is NAGVMQNPRHLVRRRGQEARLRCSPMKGHSHVYWYRQLPEEGLKFMVYLQKENIIDESGMPKERFSAEFPKEGPSILRIQQVVRGDSAAYFCASSPPSGKLEQYFGPGTRLTVT.

This clonotype was counted ten times or more. This rearrangement joins TRBV7-9 to TRBJ1-1, with TRBD1 matching over 7 bases. The germline V gene encodes CDR1 SEHNR and CDR2 FQNEAQ (reference sequence). V trimming: 10 bases; J trimming: 5 bases; junction bases outside the gene matches: 7. The length of the CDR3 is 12 residues. CDR3 residues: CATRQGSTEAFF. CDR3 nucleotides: TGTGCCACCCGACAGGGTTCGACTGAAGCTTTCTTT.

The rearrangement uses TRBV19 and TRBJ2-7; TRBD1 aligns across 7 bases. The CDR3 totals 13 residues. Germline V CDR1 and CDR2: LNHDA, SQIVND (reference sequence). The J segment lost 2 bases and the V segment lost 10 bases, leaving 8 bases of the junction unmatched. The DNA of the CDR3 is TGTGCCACCCGCGGACAGGTTGCCTACGAGCAGTACTTC. Amino acids: CATRGQVAYEQYF.

This clonotype was seen a handful of times. The chain recombines TRBV7-8 with TRBJ2-7; D is possibly TRBD2 (7 bases). V shed 8 bases and J shed 3 bases, with 20 bases lying between them. Germline V gene data show CDR1 as SGHVS and CDR2 as FQNEAQ. This CDR3 has 15 residues. The CDR3 nucleotides are TGTGCCAGCGGGGGGGGGCAGGGCCTATTCTACGAGCAGTACTTC. It specifies CASGGGQGLFYEQYF.

A few counts support this clonotype. The chain couples TRBV29-1 to TRBJ2-3, with a weak D call TRBD2 (6 bases). Trimming stripped 5 bases from V and 1 base from J, with 13 bases between. CDR1 and CDR2 (germline): SQVTM, ANQGSEA. CDR3 length: 14 residues. The CDR3 spells CSVLGLRGTDTQYF. CDR3 sequence (DNA): TGCAGCGTTCTGGGACTCCGGGGCACAGATACGCAGTATTTT.

There are a few counts of this clonotype. This chain joins TRBV20-1 and TRBJ1-5; 7 bases are a match to TRBD1. CDR3 size: 15 residues. V trimming: 4 bases; J trimming: 5 bases; junction bases outside the gene matches: 11. In germline, CDR1 is DFQATT, CDR2 SNEGSKA (reference sequence). For the CDR3, the DNA is TGCAGTGCTACTCGGAGGCAGGGGGACCATCAGCCCCAGCATTTT. Protein product: CSATRRQGDHQPQHF.

Only a few counts were recorded for this clonotype. The CDR3, as DNA: TGTGCCAGCAGCTACCTAGCGGGAGCCCTCAATGAGCAGTTCTTC. This codes for CASSYLAGALNEQFF. The chain employs TRBV12-3 or TRBV12-4 and TRBJ2-1; 10 bases match TRBD2. V trimming: 6 bases; J trimming: 6 bases; junction bases outside the gene matches: 8. This CDR3 region has 15 residues.

The J gene is TRBJ2-1, the V gene TRBV10-3; no reliable D call. The CDR3 spans 12 residues. Germline CDR1 is ENHRY and CDR2 is SYGVKD. The V and J ends lost 4 bases and 5 bases respectively, with 6 bases between them. CDR3 amino acids: CAISGSDNEQFF. Here the CDR3 DNA reads TGTGCCATCAGTGGGTCGGACAATGAGCAGTTCTTC.

CDR3 bases: TGTGCCAGCAGCCAAGCCGCGCACACCGGGGAGCTGTTTTTT. Amino acid sequence: CASSQAAHTGELFF. The chain couples TRBV3-1 to TRBJ2-2; the D is unclear. The V end lost 1 base, the J end lost 3 bases, and 6 bases lay between the germline ends. Germline loops: CDR1 LGHDT, CDR2 YNNKEL (reference sequence). CDR3 length equals 14 residues.

This clonotype was seen more than once but under ten times. The chain carries TRBV28 and TRBJ2-3, with TRBD1 matching 7 bases. This CDR3 region has 15 residues. CDR1 is MDHEN, CDR2 SYDVKM, per germline. With 2 bases clipped from V and 2 bases from J, the junction kept 4 bases outside the gene matches. DNA of the CDR3: TGTGCCAGCAGTTTAGGGACAGCCAACACAGATACGCAGTATTTT. Translated: CASSLGTANTDTQYF.

This clonotype was picked up many times. The V and J genes are TRBV12-3 or TRBV12-4 and TRBJ2-1; D possibly corresponds to TRBD2 (5 bases). The CDR3 totals 15 residues. Trimming removed 3 bases from V and 7 bases from J, with 16 bases in between. The CDR3 here is CASSLVQGRRNEQFF. In nucleotides, the CDR3 is TGTGCCAGCAGTTTGGTACAAGGGAGAAGGAATGAGCAGTTCTTC.

This clonotype was seen only a few times. The chain couples TRBV6-1 to TRBJ2-5, with D uncertain. V lost 2 bases and J lost 3, with 28 bases in between. CDR3 length equals 20 residues. Germline CDR1 MNHNS, CDR2 SASEGT. The CDR3 bases are TGTGCCAGCAGTGAATTTGGGCAAAACCATAGCACTTTGGACGAAGAGACCCAGTACTTC. Its protein is CASSEFGQNHSTLDEETQYF.

The J gene is TRBJ2-1, the V gene TRBV10-3; 8 bases match TRBD2. Per germline, CDR1 ENHRY and CDR2 SYGVKD. With 3 bases clipped from V and 4 bases from J, the junction kept 14 bases outside the gene matches. The CDR3 has 18 residues. The CDR3 bases are TGTGCCATCAGTGATCCGGACAACCCGGGAGGGGAGTACAATGAGCAGTTCTTC. Residues: CAISDPDNPGGEYNEQFF.

The chain combines TRBV4-3 with TRBJ1-2; no clear D gene. Trimming took 3 bases from V and 6 from J, leaving 14 bases between them. The CDR3 covers 14 residues. Germline values: CDR1 LGHNA, CDR2 YSLEER. In DNA form, the CDR3 reads TGCGCCAGCAGCCAGAATACGAGGGTGAATGGCTACACCTTC. Translated: CASSQNTRVNGYTF.

This clonotype was seen only a few times. V gene TRBV5-6 combines with J gene TRBJ1-4, with D unclear. This CDR3 is 13 amino acids long. Per germline, CDR1 SGHDT and CDR2 YYEEEE. V was shortened by 1 base and J by 7 bases, with 8 bases between the two germline ends. CDR3: CASSLYSGEKLFF. Here the CDR3 DNA reads TGTGCCAGCAGCTTGTACTCGGGTGAAAAACTGTTTTTT.

The gene calls are TRBV18 and TRBJ1-5, with D maybe TRBD1 (6 bases). CDR1 and CDR2 from the germline V gene are KGHSH and LQKENI. Trimming took 5 bases from V and 1 from J, leaving 12 bases between them. This CDR3 contains 15 residues. CDR3 protein: CASSDTGQSNQPQHF. For the CDR3, the DNA is TGTGCCAGCTCAGACACAGGGCAAAGCAATCAGCCCCAGCATTTT.

The table lists this clonotype with a few counts. The chain couples TRBV6-5 to TRBJ2-6; the D is unclear. Germline CDR1 and CDR2: MNHEY and SVGAGI. There are 15 residues in the CDR3. Trimming took off 3 bases at V and 2 bases at J, with 8 bases between the two ends. This CDR3 is CASSYGRAGANVLTF. The CDR3 coding sequence is TGTGCCAGCAGTTATGGTAGGGCTGGGGCCAACGTCCTGACTTTC.

This clonotype came up a few times. The gene calls are TRBV12-3 or TRBV12-4 and TRBJ1-3; 7 nucleotides match TRBD1. The CDR3 has 15 residues. After removal of 5 bases from V and 0 bases from J, the junction contained 4 bases not matched to a gene. The CDR3 nucleotides are TGTGCCAGCAGTGCCGACAGGGTCTCTGGAAACACCATATATTTT. Translation: CASSADRVSGNTIYF.